The 5 T cell receptor beta chains reported below all come from one sample, sequenced in a study of blood T cell repertoires in COVID-19. Here immunoSEQ multiplex PCR was the method, and the copy in TCRdb shows in-frame clones only, minus some. The sample has 100,000 to 130,000 clones; more than 70% are singletons. What was sequenced was peripheral blood. The receptors stem from a man in his forties or fifties with active or convalescent COVID-19.

The chain links TRBV20-1 to TRBJ2-3; D possibly corresponds to TRBD2 (6 bases). Germline V gives CDR1 DFQATT, CDR2 SNEGSKA (reference sequence). The CDR3 contains 10 residues. CDR3 DNA sequence: TGCAGCGGGACTACAGATACGCAGTATTTT. This sequence encodes CSGTTDTQYF.

The gene calls are TRBV6-5 and TRBJ1-6; no firm D call. CDR1 and CDR2 from the germline V gene are MNHEY and SVGAGI. The V end was cut by 5 bases, the J end by 7 bases, with 12 bases between. This CDR3 has 14 amino acids. CDR3 sequence (DNA): TGTGCCAGCAGTCTCTCAGTCACAAATTCACCCCTCCACTTT. It is translated as CASSLSVTNSPLHF.

The chain combines TRBV9 with TRBJ1-1, with D possibly matching TRBD1 (6 bases). CDR1 is SGDLS, CDR2 YYNGEE, per germline. There are 17 residues in the CDR3. V dropped 5 bases and J dropped 0 bases, with 20 bases sitting between them. Here the CDR3 reads CASSLSTGKGMNTEAFF. The CDR3 nucleotides read TGTGCCAGCAGTCTGTCTACAGGGAAGGGCATGAACACTGAAGCTTTCTTT.

The V call is TRBV27, the J call TRBJ1-5, with TRBD1 identical over 7 bases. The CDR3 extends over 13 amino acids. Unmatched junction bases numbered 2, after V lost 2 bases and J lost 7 bases. Germline V gene lookup returns CDR1 MNHEY and CDR2 SMNVEV (reference sequence). CDR3 amino acids: CASSLGTVQPQHF. The CDR3 DNA reads TGTGCCAGCAGTTTAGGGACAGTACAGCCCCAGCATTTT.

Only a few counts were recorded for this clone. The rearrangement links TRBV6-5 to TRBJ2-7; D is unclear. Trimming stripped 6 bases from V and 0 bases from J, with 12 bases between. The CDR3 has 14 residues. Germline CDR1 is MNHEY and CDR2 is SVGAGI. In nucleotides, the CDR3 is TGTGCCAGCAGCTTTAGACACCACTCCTACGAGCAGTACTTC. Amino acid sequence: CASSFRHHSYEQYF.